These T cell receptor beta chains were read from a single sample in a study of blood T cell repertoires in COVID-19. TCRdb's table, derived via immunoSEQ multiplex PCR, lists solely in-frame clones and lacks some. This table has around 230,000 clones, roughly 91% appearing once. The sample taken for sequencing was PBMCs or T cells enriched from blood (not recorded which). These receptor sequences come from a young woman with acute COVID-19. The CDR3 runs from the conserved cysteine through the conserved F or W. The D gene is left open where the match is weak. Clone size is not always given. Where it is, it says once, few, many or a class for expanded clones.

TRBD2	TRBV30	TRBJ2-3	-	CAWSGLAEGLQYF	TGTGCCTGGAGCGGACTAGCGGAGGGGTTGCAGTATTTT
TRBD1	TRBV29-1	TRBJ1-5	once	CSVATTGDGNQPQHF	TGCAGCGTTGCTACGACAGGGGATGGCAATCAGCCCCAGCATTTT
-	TRBV6-2/TRBV6-3	TRBJ2-7	-	CASSDRGYEQYF	TGTGCCAGCAGTGATAGGGGTTACGAGCAGTACTTC
TRBD2	TRBV25-1	TRBJ2-1	-	CASSDSSGGRRGEQFF	TGTGCCAGCAGTGATTCTAGCGGGGGCCGAAGGGGGGAGCAGTTCTTC
TRBD2	TRBV5-5	TRBJ2-3	-	CASSRGGPTDTQYF	TGTGCCAGCAGCCGGGGGGGCCCCACAGATACGCAGTATTTT
-	TRBV10-3	TRBJ2-7	-	CATQGTNSYEQYF	TGTGCCACGCAGGGGACCAACTCCTACGAGCAGTACTTC
-	TRBV11-2	TRBJ1-1	-	CASKQGTEAFF	TGTGCCAGTAAACAGGGCACTGAAGCTTTCTTT
TRBD2	TRBV5-1	TRBJ2-1	-	CASREFRGGLEQFF	TGCGCCAGCAGGGAATTCCGGGGGGGCCTTGAGCAGTTCTTC
-	TRBV7-9	TRBJ2-4	-	CASSLVGGGARVRNIQYF	TGTGCCAGCAGCTTAGTTGGAGGGGGCGCGAGGGTTAGGAACATTCAGTACTTC
TRBD1	TRBV5-6	TRBJ2-7	once	CASSAATGGADEQYF	TGTGCCAGCAGCGCAGCAACAGGGGGCGCGGACGAGCAGTACTTC
-	TRBV7-2	TRBJ1-6	once	CASSPLQGTSSPLHF	TGTGCCAGCTCCCCCTTACAGGGAACTTCATCACCCCTCCACTTT
-	TRBV30	TRBJ2-5	-	CAWGPGAGETQYF	TGTGCCTGGGGACCCGGAGCTGGAGAGACCCAGTACTTC
TRBD1	TRBV19	TRBJ1-1	-	CASTADRVNTEAFF	TGTGCCAGTACCGCGGACAGGGTGAACACTGAAGCTTTCTTT
-	TRBV29-1	TRBJ1-1	-	CSALAGAATEAFF	TGCAGCGCCCTCGCTGGGGCCGCCACTGAAGCTTTCTTT
-	TRBV6-4	TRBJ1-2	-	CASSPSGANYGYTF	TGTGCCAGCAGTCCCAGCGGGGCTAACTATGGCTACACCTTC
TRBD1	TRBV16	TRBJ1-5	-	CASSLPGQGNQPQHF	TGTGCCAGCAGCCTTCCGGGACAGGGTAATCAGCCCCAGCATTTT
TRBD1	TRBV5-1	TRBJ1-6	once	CASSGRDSRNSPLHF	TGCGCCAGCAGCGGACGGGACAGCCGGAATTCACCCCTCCACTTT
-	TRBV6-5	TRBJ2-7	-	CASSFSGTAGYEQYF	TGTGCCAGCAGTTTCTCCGGGACCGCGGGGTACGAGCAGTACTTC
-	TRBV19	TRBJ1-4	-	CASSVGHIDEKLFF	TGTGCCAGTAGTGTGGGACATATAGATGAAAAACTGTTTTTT
TRBD2	TRBV14	TRBJ2-3	-	CASSLRPGGFSDTQYF	TGTGCCAGCAGTCTTCGACCGGGGGGGTTCTCAGATACGCAGTATTTT
-	TRBV25-1	TRBJ1-2	-	CASSVTTAGNYGYTF	TGTGCCAGCAGTGTCACTACGGCAGGGAACTATGGCTACACCTTC
TRBD1	TRBV4-1	TRBJ1-1	-	CASSQENRGEEAFF	TGCGCCAGCAGCCAAGAGAACAGGGGCGAGGAAGCTTTCTTT
TRBD1	TRBV27	TRBJ1-1	-	CASSRRPGQGAFF	TGTGCCAGCAGTCGCCGCCCGGGACAGGGGGCTTTCTTT
-	TRBV6-4	TRBJ1-2	-	CASSVGVGNYGYTF	TGTGCCAGCAGTGTAGGGGTCGGCAACTATGGCTACACCTTC
-	TRBV7-2	TRBJ2-1	-	CASSLEQGDEQFF	TGTGCCAGCAGCTTAGAACAGGGCGATGAGCAGTTCTTC
-	TRBV5-1	TRBJ1-1	once	CASSFGRVDGNTEAFF	TGCGCCAGCAGCTTCGGCAGGGTTGATGGGAACACTGAAGCTTTCTTT
-	TRBV19	TRBJ2-3	few	CASSMTLEGAQYF	TGTGCCAGTAGTATGACCCTGGAGGGAGCGCAGTATTTT
-	TRBV2	TRBJ1-5	-	CASSEAEDYQPQHF	TGTGCCAGCAGTGAAGCAGAGGATTATCAGCCCCAGCATTTT
TRBD1	TRBV27	TRBJ1-1	-	CASSGTASTLEAFF	TGTGCCAGCAGCGGGACAGCCTCGACGTTGGAAGCTTTCTTT
-	TRBV18	TRBJ1-1	-	CASSPTGNTEAFF	TGTGCCAGCTCACCGACAGGGAACACTGAAGCTTTCTTT
TRBD2	TRBV6-2/TRBV6-3	TRBJ2-5	-	CASGRDYFQETQYF	TGTGCCAGCGGCCGGGACTACTTCCAAGAGACCCAGTACTTC
TRBD1	TRBV6-5	TRBJ1-4	-	CASLGTDNEKLFF	TGTGCCAGCTTGGGGACAGATAATGAAAAACTGTTTTTT
-	TRBV2	TRBJ1-3	-	CASTAGGTGNTIYF	TGTGCCAGCACCGCGGGGGGCACTGGAAACACCATATATTTT
TRBD2	TRBV28	TRBJ2-1	-	CASSSPAGGDNEQFF	TGTGCCAGCAGTTCTCCTGCGGGGGGCGACAATGAGCAGTTCTTC
TRBD1	TRBV3-1/TRBV3-2	TRBJ1-5	-	CASSQGTGDNQPQHF	TGTGCCAGCAGCCAAGGGACAGGGGACAATCAGCCCCAGCATTTT
TRBD1	TRBV27	TRBJ1-6	-	CASSDRGNSPLHF	TGTGCCAGCAGTGACAGGGGTAATTCACCCCTCCACTTT
TRBD2	TRBV7-3	TRBJ2-1	-	CASSWTGGLNEQFF	TGTGCCAGCTCCTGGACGGGGGGGCTCAATGAGCAGTTCTTC
TRBD1	TRBV10-3	TRBJ1-3	-	CAISESFGAGGASYGSGNTIYF	TGTGCCATCAGTGAGTCGTTCGGGGCAGGGGGCGCTTCCTACGGATCTGGAAACACCATATATTTT
TRBD2	TRBV9	TRBJ2-3	-	CASSAGTSGASTDTQYF	TGTGCCAGCAGCGCCGGGACTAGCGGGGCTAGCACAGATACGCAGTATTTT
TRBD1	TRBV15	TRBJ1-4	-	CATISRRQGRAPGPNEKLFF	TGTGCCACCATCAGCAGACGACAGGGAAGGGCTCCTGGACCTAATGAAAAACTGTTTTTT
-	TRBV12-3/TRBV12-4	TRBJ2-7	-	CASSPGSEEQYF	TGTGCCAGCTCGCCGGGTTCGGAAGAGCAGTACTTC
-	TRBV30	TRBJ1-1	few	CAKSTGSLAFF	TGTGCCAAGAGTACAGGGTCCCTGGCTTTCTTT
TRBD2	TRBV9	TRBJ2-7	-	CASSVGLFMAGGAYEQYF	TGTGCCAGCAGCGTAGGTTTGTTTATGGCGGGGGGGGCCTACGAGCAGTACTTC
-	TRBV10-1	TRBJ1-1	-	CASSPRGNTEAFF	TGCGCCAGCAGTCCTAGGGGGAACACTGAAGCTTTCTTT
TRBD2	TRBV6-2/TRBV6-3	TRBJ2-7	-	CASSYSVLRGAYEQYF	TGTGCCAGCAGTTACTCGGTTTTACGGGGGGCCTACGAGCAGTACTTC
TRBD2	TRBV29-1	TRBJ2-7	few	CSVVSGGVRSEQYF	TGCAGCGTTGTTAGCGGGGGGGTTCGATCCGAGCAGTACTTC
-	TRBV15	TRBJ2-2	-	CATSNTNTGELFF	TGTGCCACCAGCAATACGAACACCGGGGAGCTGTTTTTT
TRBD1	TRBV5-8	TRBJ1-1	-	CASSYRTGVNTEAFF	TGTGCCAGCAGCTACCGGACAGGGGTGAACACTGAAGCTTTCTTT